Listed here is a single TCR beta chain. Antigen: not known. This sample was included in a study of beta chain features in type 1 diabetes. Study overall: All samples combined gave about 100 million sorted cells for examination.

Investigators reverse transcribed all isolated RNA, so they sequenced expressed TCRB transcripts. The table came from immunoSEQ multiplex PCR; TCRdb's copy has only in-frame clones and leaves some out. The table has 300,000 or so clones, roughly 14% seen once. The study, taken as a whole, reports: For Type 1 diabetes patients, all four CD4+ subsets carried TCRB CDR3s that were moderately but significantly shorter. A potential PCR bias toward shorter templates would be equal in patient and control samples. In type 1 diabetes patients, VDJ junctions had fewer insertions; deletions at these junctions were more frequent.

The V gene's germline CDR1 is SGHVS and CDR2 FNYEAQ. The CDR3 consists of 15 residues. V gave up 1 base and J gave up 9 bases; unmatched junction bases: 8. The sample comprised naive CD4+ T cells from blood. The origin of this receptor is a woman younger than 35 with type 1 diabetes. V and J are TRBV7-6 and TRBJ2-7; 11 bases line up with TRBD2. The CDR3 region is CASSLELAGAPVQYF. CDR3 coding DNA: TGTGCCAGCAGCTTAGAACTAGCGGGAGCCCCAGTGCAGTACTTC.